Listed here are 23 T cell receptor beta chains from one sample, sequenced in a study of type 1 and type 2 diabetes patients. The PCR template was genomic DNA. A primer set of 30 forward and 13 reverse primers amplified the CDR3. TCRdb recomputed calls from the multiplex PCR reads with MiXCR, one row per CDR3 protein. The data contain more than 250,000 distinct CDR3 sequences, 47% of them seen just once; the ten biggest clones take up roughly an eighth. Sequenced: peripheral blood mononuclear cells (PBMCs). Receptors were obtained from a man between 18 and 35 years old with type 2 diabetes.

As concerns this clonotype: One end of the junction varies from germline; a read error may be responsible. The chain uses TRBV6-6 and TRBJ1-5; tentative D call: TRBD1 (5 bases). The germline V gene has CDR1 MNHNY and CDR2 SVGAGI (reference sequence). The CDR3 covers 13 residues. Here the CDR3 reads CASGALSNQPQRF. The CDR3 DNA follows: TGTGCCAGCGGGGCCTTGAGCAATCAGCCCCAGCGTTTT.

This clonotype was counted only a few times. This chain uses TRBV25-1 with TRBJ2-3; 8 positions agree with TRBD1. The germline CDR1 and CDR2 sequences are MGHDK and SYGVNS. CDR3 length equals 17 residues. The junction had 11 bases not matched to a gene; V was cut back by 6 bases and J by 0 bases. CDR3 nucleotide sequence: TGTGCCAGCAGGTCGCCTACAGGGGGTTATAGCACAGATACGCAGTATTTT. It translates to CASRSPTGGYSTDTQYF.

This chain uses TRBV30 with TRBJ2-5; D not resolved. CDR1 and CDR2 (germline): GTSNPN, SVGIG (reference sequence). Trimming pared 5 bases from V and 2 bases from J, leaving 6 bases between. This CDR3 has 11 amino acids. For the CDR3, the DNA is TGTGCCTGGGAACAGCAAGAGACCCAGTACTTC. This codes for CAWEQQETQYF.

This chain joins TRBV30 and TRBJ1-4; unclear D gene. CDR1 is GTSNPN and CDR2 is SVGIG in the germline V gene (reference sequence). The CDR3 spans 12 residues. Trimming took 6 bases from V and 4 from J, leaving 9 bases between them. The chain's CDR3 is CACRTYNEKLFF. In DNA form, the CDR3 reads TGTGCCTGTCGGACCTATAATGAAAAACTGTTTTTT. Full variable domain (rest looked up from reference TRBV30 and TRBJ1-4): SQTIHQWPATLVQPVGSPLSLECTVEGTSNPNLYWYRQAAGRGLQLLFYSVGIGQISSEVPQNLSASRPQDRQFILSSKKLLLSDSGFYLCACRTYNEKLFFGSGTQLSVL.

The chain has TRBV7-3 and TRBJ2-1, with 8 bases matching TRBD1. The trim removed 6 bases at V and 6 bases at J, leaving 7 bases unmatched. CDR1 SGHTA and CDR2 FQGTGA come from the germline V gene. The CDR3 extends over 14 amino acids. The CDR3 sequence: CASSPGQEINEQFF. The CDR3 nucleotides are TGTGCCAGCAGTCCGGGACAGGAGATCAATGAGCAGTTCTTC.

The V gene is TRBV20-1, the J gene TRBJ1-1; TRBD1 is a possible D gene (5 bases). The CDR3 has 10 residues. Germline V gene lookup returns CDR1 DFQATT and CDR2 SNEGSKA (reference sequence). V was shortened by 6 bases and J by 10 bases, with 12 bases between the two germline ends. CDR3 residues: CSALGVGAFF. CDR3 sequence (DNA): TGCAGTGCCCTAGGGGTCGGAGCTTTCTTT.

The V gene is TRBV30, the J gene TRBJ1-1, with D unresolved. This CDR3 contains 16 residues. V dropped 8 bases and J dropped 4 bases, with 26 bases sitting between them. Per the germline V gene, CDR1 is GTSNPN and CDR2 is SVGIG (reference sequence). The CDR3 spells CASSTRRQTEGTEAFF. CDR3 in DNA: TGTGCCAGTAGTACTAGGAGGCAGACCGAAGGCACTGAAGCTTTCTTT.

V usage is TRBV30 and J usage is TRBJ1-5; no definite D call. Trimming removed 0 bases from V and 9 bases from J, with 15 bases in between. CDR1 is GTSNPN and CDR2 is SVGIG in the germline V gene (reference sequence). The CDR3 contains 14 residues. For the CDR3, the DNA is TGTGCCTGGAGTGTTCTGGGTAATACCGTGCCCCAGCATTTT. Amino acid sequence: CAWSVLGNTVPQHF. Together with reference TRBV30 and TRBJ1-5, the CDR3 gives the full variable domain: SQTIHQWPATLVQPVGSPLSLECTVEGTSNPNLYWYRQAAGRGLQLLFYSVGIGQISSEVPQNLSASRPQDRQFILSSKKLLLSDSGFYLCAWSVLGNTVPQHFGDGTRLSIL.

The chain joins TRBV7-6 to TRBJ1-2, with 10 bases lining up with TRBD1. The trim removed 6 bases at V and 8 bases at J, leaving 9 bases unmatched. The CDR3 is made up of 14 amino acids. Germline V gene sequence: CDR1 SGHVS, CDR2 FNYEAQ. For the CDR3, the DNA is TGTGCCAGCAGTCCTAGACAGGGGGCGAGAGGCTACACCTTC. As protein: CASSPRQGARGYTF. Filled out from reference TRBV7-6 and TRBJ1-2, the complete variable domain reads GAGVSQSPRYKVTKRGQDVALRCDPISGHVSLYWYRQALGQGPEFLTYFNYEAQQDKSGLPNDRFSAERPEGSISTLTIQRTEQRDSAMYRCASSPRQGARGYTFGSGTRLTVV.

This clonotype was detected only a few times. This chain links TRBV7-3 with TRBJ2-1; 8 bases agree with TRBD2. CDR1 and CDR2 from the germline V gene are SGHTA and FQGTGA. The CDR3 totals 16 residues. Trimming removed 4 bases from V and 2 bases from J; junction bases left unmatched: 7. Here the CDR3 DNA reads TGTGCCAGCAGCTCCCTCGGGGGGGTGGCCTACAATGAGCAGTTCTTC. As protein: CASSSLGGVAYNEQFF.

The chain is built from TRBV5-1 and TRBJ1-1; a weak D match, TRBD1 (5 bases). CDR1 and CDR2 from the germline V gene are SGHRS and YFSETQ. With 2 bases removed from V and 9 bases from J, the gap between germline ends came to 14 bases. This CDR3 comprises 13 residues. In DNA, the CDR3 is TGCGCCAGCAGCTTAGGTACCGGGGCTAAAGCTTTCTTT. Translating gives CASSLGTGAKAFF.

The CDR3, as DNA: TGTGCCAGCAGCCAAGACTACAGGGGAAGCAATTCACCCCTCCACTTT. Amino acids: CASSQDYRGSNSPLHF. This sequence joins TRBV7-2 and TRBJ1-6, with 7 bases lining up with TRBD1. This CDR3 has 16 residues. Unmatched junction bases numbered 11, after V lost 5 bases and J lost 7 bases. Per germline, CDR1 SGHTA and CDR2 FQGNSA.

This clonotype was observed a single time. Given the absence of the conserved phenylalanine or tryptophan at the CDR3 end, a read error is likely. The CDR3 protein is CSLQESSYNEQFS. CDR3 nucleotides: TGCAGCCTACAGGAAAGCTCCTACAATGAGCAGTTCTCC. V is TRBV29-1 and J is TRBJ2-1; TRBD1 might be the D (5 bases). V was pared by 8 bases and J by 0 bases, with 11 bases between. Germline V gene data show CDR1 as SQVTM and CDR2 as ANQGSEA. The CDR3 is 13 amino acids.

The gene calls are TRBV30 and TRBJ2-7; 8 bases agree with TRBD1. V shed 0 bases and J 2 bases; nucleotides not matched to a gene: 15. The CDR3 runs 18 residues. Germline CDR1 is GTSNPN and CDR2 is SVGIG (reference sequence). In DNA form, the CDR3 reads TGTGCCTGGAGTGTACTCTGGGAAGGGACAGGAGATACCTACGAGCAGTACTTC. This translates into CAWSVLWEGTGDTYEQYF.

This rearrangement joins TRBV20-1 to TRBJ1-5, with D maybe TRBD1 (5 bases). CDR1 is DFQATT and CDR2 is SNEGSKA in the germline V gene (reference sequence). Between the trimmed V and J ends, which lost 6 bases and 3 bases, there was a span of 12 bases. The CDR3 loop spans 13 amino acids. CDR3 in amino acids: CSASGLTNQPQHF. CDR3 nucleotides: TGCAGTGCCTCGGGACTGACCAATCAGCCCCAGCATTTT.

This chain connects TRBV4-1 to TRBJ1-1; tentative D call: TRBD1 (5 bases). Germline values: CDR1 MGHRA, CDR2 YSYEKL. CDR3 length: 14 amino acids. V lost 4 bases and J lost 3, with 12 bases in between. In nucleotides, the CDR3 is TGCGCCAGCAGCCCGTCTGGGGGACACACTGAAGCTTTCTTT. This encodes CASSPSGGHTEAFF.

CDR3 in DNA: TGTGCCAGTAGTAATGGGGGTCTCTCCTACGAGCAGTACTTC. It specifies CASSNGGLSYEQYF. The chain carries TRBV19 and TRBJ2-7; D may correspond to TRBD1 or TRBD2 (5 bases each). The CDR3 extends over 14 amino acids. Germline values: CDR1 LNHDA, CDR2 SQIVND (reference sequence). Trimming stripped 4 bases from V and 0 bases from J, with 10 bases between.

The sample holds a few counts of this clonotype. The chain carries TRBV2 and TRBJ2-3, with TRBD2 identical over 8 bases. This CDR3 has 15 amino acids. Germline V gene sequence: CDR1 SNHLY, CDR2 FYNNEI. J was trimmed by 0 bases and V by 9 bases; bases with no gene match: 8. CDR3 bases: TGTGCCAGTATGGCTGCGGGGGGTAGCACAGATACGCAGTATTTT. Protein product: CASMAAGGSTDTQYF.

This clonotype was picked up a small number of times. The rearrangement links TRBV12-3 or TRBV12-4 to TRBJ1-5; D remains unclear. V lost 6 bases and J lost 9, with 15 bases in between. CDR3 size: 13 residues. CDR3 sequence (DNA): TGTGCCAGCAGGGCGGAGGGATTAGGGCCCCAGCATTTT. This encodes CASRAEGLGPQHF.

The CDR3 sequence is CASSYQQGGDTEAFF. The CDR3, as DNA: TGTGCCAGCAGTTACCAACAGGGAGGCGACACTGAAGCTTTCTTT. The chain employs TRBV28 and TRBJ1-1; weak D call: TRBD1 (6 bases). Germline lookup yields CDR1 MDHEN and CDR2 SYDVKM. This CDR3 spans 15 amino acids. Trimming left V 4 bases short and J 3 bases short, with 15 bases between.

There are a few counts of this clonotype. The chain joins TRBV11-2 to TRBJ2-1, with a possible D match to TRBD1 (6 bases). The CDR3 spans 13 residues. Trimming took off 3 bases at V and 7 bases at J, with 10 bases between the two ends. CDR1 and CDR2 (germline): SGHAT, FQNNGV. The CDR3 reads CASSFGTKNEQFF. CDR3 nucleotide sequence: TGTGCCAGCAGCTTCGGGACAAAGAATGAGCAGTTCTTC.

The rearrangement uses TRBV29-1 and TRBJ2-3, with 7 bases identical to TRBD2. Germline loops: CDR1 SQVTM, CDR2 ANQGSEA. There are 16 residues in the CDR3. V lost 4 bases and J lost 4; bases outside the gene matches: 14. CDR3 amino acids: CSVVTGTGGMSDTQYF. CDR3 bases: TGCAGCGTTGTCACAGGCACGGGGGGTATGTCAGATACGCAGTATTTT.

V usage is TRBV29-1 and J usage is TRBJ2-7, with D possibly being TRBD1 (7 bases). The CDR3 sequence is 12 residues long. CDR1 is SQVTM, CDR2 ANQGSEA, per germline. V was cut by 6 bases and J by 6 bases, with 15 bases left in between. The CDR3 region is CSVTGTTSEQYF. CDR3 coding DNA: TGCAGCGTGACAGGGACGACTAGCGAGCAGTACTTC.